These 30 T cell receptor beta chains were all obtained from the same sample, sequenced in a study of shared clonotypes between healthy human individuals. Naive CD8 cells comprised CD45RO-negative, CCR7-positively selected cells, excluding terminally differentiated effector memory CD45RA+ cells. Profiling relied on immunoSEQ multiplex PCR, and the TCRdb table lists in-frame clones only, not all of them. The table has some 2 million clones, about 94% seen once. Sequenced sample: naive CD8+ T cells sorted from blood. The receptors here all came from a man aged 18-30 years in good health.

The CDR3 DNA reads TGTGCCTGGGGGGACAGCAATCATTCACCCCTCCACTTT. This gives the protein CAWGDSNHSPLHF. The rearrangement links TRBV30 to TRBJ1-6; 7 bases line up with TRBD1. The germline CDR1 and CDR2 sequences are GTSNPN and SVGIG (reference sequence). The CDR3 sequence is 13 residues long. Trimming at V came to 5 bases and at J to 8 bases, leaving 6 bases not matched to a gene.

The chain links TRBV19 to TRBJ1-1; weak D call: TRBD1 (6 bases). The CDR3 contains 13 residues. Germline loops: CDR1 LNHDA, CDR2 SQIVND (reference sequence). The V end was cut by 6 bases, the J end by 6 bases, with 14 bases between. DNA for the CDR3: TGTGCCAGTAGATACAGGGACATCTCTGAAGCTTTCTTT. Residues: CASRYRDISEAFF.

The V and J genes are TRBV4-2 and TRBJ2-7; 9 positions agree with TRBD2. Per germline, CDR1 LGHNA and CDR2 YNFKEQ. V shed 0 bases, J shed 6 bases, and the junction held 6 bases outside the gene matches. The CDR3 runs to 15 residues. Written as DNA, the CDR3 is TGTGCCAGCAGCCAAGAAGAGACTAGCGGAATCGAGCAGTACTTC. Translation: CASSQEETSGIEQYF.

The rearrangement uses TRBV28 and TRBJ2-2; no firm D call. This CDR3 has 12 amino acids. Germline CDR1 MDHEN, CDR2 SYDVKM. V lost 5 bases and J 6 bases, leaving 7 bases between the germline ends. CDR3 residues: CASSPDSGELFF. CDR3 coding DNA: TGTGCCAGCAGTCCCGACTCCGGGGAGCTGTTTTTT.

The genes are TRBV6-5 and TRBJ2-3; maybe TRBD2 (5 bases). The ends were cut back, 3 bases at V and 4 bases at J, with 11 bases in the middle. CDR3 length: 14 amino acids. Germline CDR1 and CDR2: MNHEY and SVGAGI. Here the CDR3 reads CASSYMGSADTQYF. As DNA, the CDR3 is TGTGCCAGCAGTTATATGGGGAGCGCAGATACGCAGTATTTT.

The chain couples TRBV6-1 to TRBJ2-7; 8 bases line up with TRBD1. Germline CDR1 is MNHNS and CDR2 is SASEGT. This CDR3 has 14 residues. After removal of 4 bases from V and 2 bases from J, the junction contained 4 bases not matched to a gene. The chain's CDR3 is CASSAGQVTYEQYF. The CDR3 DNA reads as TGTGCCAGCAGTGCGGGACAGGTGACCTACGAGCAGTACTTC.

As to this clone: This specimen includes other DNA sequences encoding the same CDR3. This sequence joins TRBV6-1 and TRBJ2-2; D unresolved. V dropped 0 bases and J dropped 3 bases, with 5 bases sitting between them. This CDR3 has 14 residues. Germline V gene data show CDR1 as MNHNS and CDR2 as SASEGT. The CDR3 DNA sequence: TGTGCCAGCAGTGAAGCAGGTGACACCGGGGAGCTGTTTTTT. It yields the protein CASSEAGDTGELFF.

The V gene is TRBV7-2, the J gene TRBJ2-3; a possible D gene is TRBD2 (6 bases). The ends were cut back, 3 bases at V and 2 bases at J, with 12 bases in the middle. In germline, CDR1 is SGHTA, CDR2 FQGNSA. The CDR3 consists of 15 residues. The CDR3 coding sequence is TGTGCCAGCAGCTTGACCGGGGGATACACAGATACGCAGTATTTT. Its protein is CASSLTGGYTDTQYF.

CDR3 nucleotides: TGTGCCAGCAGCGTAGGGGCCACTGAGACCTACGAGCAGTACTTC. Its translation: CASSVGATETYEQYF. The J gene is TRBJ2-7, the V gene TRBV9; D uncertain. The CDR3 is 15 residues long. V was trimmed by 0 bases and J by 2 bases, leaving 12 bases between them. CDR1 is SGDLS, CDR2 YYNGEE, per germline. Drawing the rest from reference TRBV9 and TRBJ2-7, the complete variable domain is DSGVTQTPKHLITATGQRVTLRCSPRSGDLSVYWYQQSLDQGLQFLIQYYNGEERAKGNILERFSAQQFPDLHSELNLSSLELGDSALYFCASSVGATETYEQYFGPGTRLTVT.

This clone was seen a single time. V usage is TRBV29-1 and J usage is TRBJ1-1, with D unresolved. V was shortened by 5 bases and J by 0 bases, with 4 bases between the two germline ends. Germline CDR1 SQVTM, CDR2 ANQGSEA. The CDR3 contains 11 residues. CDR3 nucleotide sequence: TGCAGCGTTCAGCTGAACACTGAAGCTTTCTTT. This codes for CSVQLNTEAFF.

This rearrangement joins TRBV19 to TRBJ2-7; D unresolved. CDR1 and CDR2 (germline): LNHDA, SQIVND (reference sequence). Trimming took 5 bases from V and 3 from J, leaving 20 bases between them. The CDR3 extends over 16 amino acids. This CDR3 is CASSASPRVRGYEQYF. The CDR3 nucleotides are TGTGCCAGTAGTGCCAGCCCGCGCGTCCGCGGCTACGAGCAGTACTTC.

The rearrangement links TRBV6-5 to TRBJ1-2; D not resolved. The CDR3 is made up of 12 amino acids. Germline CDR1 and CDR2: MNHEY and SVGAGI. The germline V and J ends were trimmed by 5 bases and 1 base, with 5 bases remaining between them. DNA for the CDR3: TGTGCCAGCAGTCACAGTAACTATGGCTACACCTTC. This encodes CASSHSNYGYTF.

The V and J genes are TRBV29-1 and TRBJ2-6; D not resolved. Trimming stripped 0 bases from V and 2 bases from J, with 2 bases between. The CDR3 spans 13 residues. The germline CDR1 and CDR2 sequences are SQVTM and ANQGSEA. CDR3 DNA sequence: TGCAGCGTTGAAGAGGCTGGGGCCAACGTCCTGACTTTC. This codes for CSVEEAGANVLTF.

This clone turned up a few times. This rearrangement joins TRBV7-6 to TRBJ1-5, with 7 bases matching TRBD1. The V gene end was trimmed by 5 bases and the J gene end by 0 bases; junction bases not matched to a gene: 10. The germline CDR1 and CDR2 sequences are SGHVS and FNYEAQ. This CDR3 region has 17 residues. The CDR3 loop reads CASSLGTVFNSNQPQHF. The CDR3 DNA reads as TGTGCCAGCAGCCTAGGGACAGTCTTTAATAGCAATCAGCCCCAGCATTTT.

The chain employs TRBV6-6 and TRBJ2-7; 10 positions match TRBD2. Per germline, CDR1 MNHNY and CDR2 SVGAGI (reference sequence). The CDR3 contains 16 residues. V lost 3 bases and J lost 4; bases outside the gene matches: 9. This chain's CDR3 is CASSYFTSGTSYEQYF. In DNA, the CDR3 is TGTGCCAGCAGTTATTTTACTAGCGGGACGTCATACGAGCAGTACTTC.

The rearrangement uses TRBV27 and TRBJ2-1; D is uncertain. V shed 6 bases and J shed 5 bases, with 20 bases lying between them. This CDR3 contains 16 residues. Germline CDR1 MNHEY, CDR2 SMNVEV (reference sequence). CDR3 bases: TGTGCCAGCAGCTGGAGTTCAGGAGAAAGGGACAATGAGCAGTTCTTC. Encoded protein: CASSWSSGERDNEQFF.

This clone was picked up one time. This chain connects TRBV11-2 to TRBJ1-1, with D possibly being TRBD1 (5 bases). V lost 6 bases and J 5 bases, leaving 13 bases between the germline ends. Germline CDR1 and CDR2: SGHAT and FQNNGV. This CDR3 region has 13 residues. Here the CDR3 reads CASRERGGTEAFF. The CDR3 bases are TGTGCCAGCAGAGAGAGGGGAGGTACTGAAGCTTTCTTT.

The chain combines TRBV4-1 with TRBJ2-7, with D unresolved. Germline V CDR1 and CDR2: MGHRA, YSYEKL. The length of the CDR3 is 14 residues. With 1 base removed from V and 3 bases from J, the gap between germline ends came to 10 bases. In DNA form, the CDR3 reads TGCGCCAGCAGCCAAGTCGATTTAGACTACGAGCAGTACTTC. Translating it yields CASSQVDLDYEQYF.

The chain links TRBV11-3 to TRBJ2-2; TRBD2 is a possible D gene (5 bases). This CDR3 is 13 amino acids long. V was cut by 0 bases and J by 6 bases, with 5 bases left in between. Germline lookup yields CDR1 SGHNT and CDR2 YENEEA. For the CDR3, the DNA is TGTGCCAGCAGCTTAGAGGGAGCCGGGGAGCTGTTTTTT. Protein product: CASSLEGAGELFF.

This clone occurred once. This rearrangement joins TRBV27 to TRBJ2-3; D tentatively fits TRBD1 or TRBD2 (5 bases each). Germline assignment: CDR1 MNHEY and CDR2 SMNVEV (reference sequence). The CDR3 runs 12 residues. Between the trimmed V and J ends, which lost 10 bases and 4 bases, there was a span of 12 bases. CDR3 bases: TGTGCCACATGGGGGTCCCCAGATACGCAGTATTTT. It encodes CATWGSPDTQYF.

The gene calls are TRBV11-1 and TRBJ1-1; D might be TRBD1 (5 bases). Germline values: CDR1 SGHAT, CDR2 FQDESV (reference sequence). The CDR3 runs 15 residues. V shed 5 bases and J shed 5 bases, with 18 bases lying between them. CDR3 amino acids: CASSPPQGRRTEAFF. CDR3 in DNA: TGTGCCAGCAGCCCGCCCCAGGGCCGGAGGACTGAAGCTTTCTTT.

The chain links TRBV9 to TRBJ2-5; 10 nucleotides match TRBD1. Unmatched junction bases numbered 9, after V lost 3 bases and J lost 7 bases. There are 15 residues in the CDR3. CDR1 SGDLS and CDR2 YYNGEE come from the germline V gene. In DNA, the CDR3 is TGTGCCAGCAGCGAGCCCGGGACAGGGGACGGGACCCAGTACTTC. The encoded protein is CASSEPGTGDGTQYF.

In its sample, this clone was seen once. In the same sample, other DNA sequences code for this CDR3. CDR3 region: CASSQAVYEQYF. The CDR3 DNA sequence: TGTGCCAGCAGCCAGGCTGTCTACGAGCAGTACTTC. The J gene is TRBJ2-7, the V gene TRBV7-9; D remains ambiguous. Trimming removed 5 bases from V and 3 bases from J, with 8 bases in between. The germline V gene encodes CDR1 SEHNR and CDR2 FQNEAQ (reference sequence). The CDR3 runs to 12 residues. Variable domain in full (rest from reference TRBV7-9 and TRBJ2-7): DTGVSQNPRHKITKRGQNVTFRCDPISEHNRLYWYRQTLGQGPEFLTYFQNEAQLEKSRLLSDRFSAERPKGSFSTLEIQRTEQGDSAMYLCASSQAVYEQYFGPGTRLTVT.

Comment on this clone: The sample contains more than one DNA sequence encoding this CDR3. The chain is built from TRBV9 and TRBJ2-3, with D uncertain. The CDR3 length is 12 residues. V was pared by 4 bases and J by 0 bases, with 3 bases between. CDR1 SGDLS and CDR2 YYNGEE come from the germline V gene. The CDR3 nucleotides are TGTGCCAGCAGCTCTAGCACAGATACGCAGTATTTT. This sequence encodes CASSSSTDTQYF.

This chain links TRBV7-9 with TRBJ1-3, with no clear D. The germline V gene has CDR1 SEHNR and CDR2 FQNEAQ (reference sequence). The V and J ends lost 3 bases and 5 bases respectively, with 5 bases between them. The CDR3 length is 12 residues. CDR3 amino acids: CASSFGRNTIYF. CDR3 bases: TGTGCCAGCAGCTTCGGCCGAAACACCATATATTTT.

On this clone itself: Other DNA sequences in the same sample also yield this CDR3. The CDR3 DNA reads TGTGCCAGCAGCTTCCACAATGAGCAGTTCTTC. Its translation: CASSFHNEQFF. The chain links TRBV11-2 to TRBJ2-1; D is uncertain. Germline CDR1 SGHAT, CDR2 FQNNGV. The CDR3 consists of 11 residues. The V end was cut by 3 bases, the J end by 5 bases, with 2 bases between.

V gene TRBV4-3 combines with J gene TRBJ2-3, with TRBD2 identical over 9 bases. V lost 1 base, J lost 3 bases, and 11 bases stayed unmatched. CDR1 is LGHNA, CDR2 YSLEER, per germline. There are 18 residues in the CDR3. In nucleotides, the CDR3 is TGCGCCAGCAGCCAAGGATGGAATAGCGGGAGTTGGACAGATACGCAGTATTTT. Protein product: CASSQGWNSGSWTDTQYF.

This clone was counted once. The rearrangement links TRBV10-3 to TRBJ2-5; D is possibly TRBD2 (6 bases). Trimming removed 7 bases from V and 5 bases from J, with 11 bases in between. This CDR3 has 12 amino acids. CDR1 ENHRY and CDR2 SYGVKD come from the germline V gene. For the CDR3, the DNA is TGTGCCATCAAGGAGGGCGGGGAGACCCAGTACTTC. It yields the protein CAIKEGGETQYF.

In DNA, the CDR3 is TGTGCCAGCACTAGACCGTGGGAGACCCAGTACTTC. Protein product: CASTRPWETQYF. The rearrangement joins TRBV2 to TRBJ2-5; D call uncertain. The V gene lost 7 bases and the J gene lost 5 bases, with 11 bases spanning the gap. The germline V gene encodes CDR1 SNHLY and CDR2 FYNNEI. This CDR3 comprises 12 residues. The full variable domain, completed using reference TRBV2 and TRBJ2-5, is EPEVTQTPSHQVTQMGQEVILRCVPISNHLYFYWYRQILGQKVEFLVSFYNNEISEKSEIFDDQFSVERPDGSNFTLKIRSTKLEDSAMYFCASTRPWETQYFGPGTRLLVL.

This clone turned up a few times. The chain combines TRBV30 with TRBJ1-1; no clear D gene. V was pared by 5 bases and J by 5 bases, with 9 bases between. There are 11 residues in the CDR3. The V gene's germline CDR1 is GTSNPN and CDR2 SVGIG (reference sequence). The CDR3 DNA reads TGTGCCTGGGATCCGGGGACTGAAGCTTTCTTT. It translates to CAWDPGTEAFF.